Shown below are 3 T cell receptor beta chains from a single sample sequenced in a study of T cells in Graves' hyperthyroidism and ophthalmopathy. The CDR3 regions of TCR beta were amplified from RNA transcripts. Researchers ran a first-round RT-PCR on the TCR CDR3 using the HTBI primer set. MiXCR, run by TCRdb on the multiplex PCR reads, gives a single entry per CDR3 protein. The table lists roughly 38,000 distinct CDR3 sequences, less than 50% of them singletons. Sequencing input: blood. The receptors were gathered from a woman in her forties or fifties with Graves' hyperthyroidism that later progressed to Graves' ophthalmopathy.

This clonotype is medium-sized within its sample. This sequence joins TRBV20-1 and TRBJ1-5, with TRBD1 as a possible D gene (5 bases). From germline, CDR1 is DFQATT and CDR2 SNEGSKA (reference sequence). The V end lost 3 bases, the J end lost 7 bases, and 19 bases lay between the germline ends. The CDR3 has 15 residues. DNA of the CDR3: TGCAGTGCTAGGAATCGTGTCGGGGGAGGACAGCCCCAGCATTTT. It specifies CSARNRVGGGQPQHF.

V is TRBV9 and J is TRBJ1-1, with 10 bases identical to TRBD1. The germline gives CDR1 SGDLS, CDR2 YYNGEE. CDR3 size: 15 residues. V gave up 3 bases and J gave up 4 bases; unmatched junction bases: 6. CDR3 nucleotide sequence: TGTGCCAGCAGCGGAGGGGGACAGGGGTCCACTGAAGCTTTCTTT. It is translated as CASSGGGQGSTEAFF.

By sample share, this clonotype is medium-sized. The chain employs TRBV7-2 and TRBJ2-7; 8 nucleotides line up with TRBD2. The germline CDR1 and CDR2 sequences are SGHTA and FQGNSA. The CDR3 sequence is 14 residues long. Trimming cost V 1 base and J 4 bases; bases outside gene matches: 3. The CDR3 DNA reads as TGTGCCAGCAGCTTAGGCGGGAGGATTTACGAGCAGTACTTC. Translated, it gives CASSLGGRIYEQYF. Full variable domain (remainder filled in from reference TRBV7-2 and TRBJ2-7): GAGVSQSPSNKVTEKGKDVELRCDPISGHTALYWYRQSLGQGLEFLIYFQGNSAPDKSGLPSDRFSAERTGGSVSTLTIQRTQQEDSAVYLCASSLGGRIYEQYFGPGTRLTVT.